The 25 T cell receptor beta chains listed next were all sequenced from one sample in a study of blood T cell repertoires in COVID-19. Repertoires were generated with immunoSEQ multiplex PCR, while TCRdb's copy carries only in-frame clones and drops some. The table includes some 89,000 clones, 90% detected once. The sample taken for sequencing was peripheral blood. Every receptor here comes from a man aged 55 to 70 with acute or convalescent COVID-19.

The chain recombines TRBV5-1 with TRBJ1-2; D remains unclear. V was trimmed by 7 bases and J by 7 bases, leaving 17 bases between them. Germline loops: CDR1 SGHRS, CDR2 YFSETQ. The length of the CDR3 is 13 residues. The CDR3 reads CASGTGSLVGYTF. As DNA, the CDR3 is TGCGCCAGCGGAACCGGGTCCCTGGTTGGCTACACCTTC.

The chain carries TRBV30 and TRBJ1-1; D ambiguous. This CDR3 comprises 14 residues. The germline V and J ends were trimmed by 4 bases and 5 bases, with 17 bases remaining between them. The germline V gene has CDR1 GTSNPN and CDR2 SVGIG (reference sequence). CDR3: CAWTKDTGRTEAFF. The CDR3 DNA follows: TGTGCCTGGACTAAAGACACCGGGAGGACTGAAGCTTTCTTT. Complete variable domain (other parts from reference TRBV30 and TRBJ1-1): SQTIHQWPATLVQPVGSPLSLECTVEGTSNPNLYWYRQAAGRGLQLLFYSVGIGQISSEVPQNLSASRPQDRQFILSSKKLLLSDSGFYLCAWTKDTGRTEAFFGQGTRLTVV.

The genes are TRBV6-5 and TRBJ1-3; 7 nucleotides line up with TRBD1. There are 15 residues in the CDR3. In germline, CDR1 is MNHEY, CDR2 SVGAGI. Unmatched junction bases numbered 7, after V lost 6 bases and J lost 2 bases. The DNA of the CDR3 is TGTGCCAGCAGAATTACAGGGGATACTGGAAACACCATATATTTT. This codes for CASRITGDTGNTIYF.

This clone has only one observation. The rearrangement uses TRBV12-5 and TRBJ1-1, with TRBD1 as a possible D gene (6 bases). CDR1 and CDR2 (germline): LGHNT, FRNRAP. This CDR3 region has 14 residues. Trimming shortened V by 4 bases and J by 4 bases, and 13 bases separated the two germline ends. CDR3 bases: TGTGCTAGTGGTTGGTGGGGGCGAACCACTGAAGCTTTCTTT. Amino acid sequence: CASGWWGRTTEAFF.

The V and J genes are TRBV11-1 and TRBJ1-1; 10 bases match TRBD1. Per germline, CDR1 SGHAT and CDR2 FQDESV (reference sequence). The CDR3 totals 16 residues. The ends lost 2 bases at V and 8 bases at J; junction bases unmatched: 11. CDR3 coding DNA: TGTGCCAGCAGCTTAACCCTTCTCGCGGGACAGGGGGAAGCTTTCTTT. This encodes CASSLTLLAGQGEAFF. Looking up the rest from reference TRBV11-1 and TRBJ1-1 gives the full variable domain: EAEVAQSPRYKITEKSQAVAFWCDPISGHATLYWYRQILGQGPELLVQFQDESVVDDSQLPKDRFSAERLKGVDSTLKIQPAELGDSAMYLCASSLTLLAGQGEAFFGQGTRLTVV.

The genes are TRBV6-5 and TRBJ2-7; 10 bases match TRBD1. The CDR3 runs to 15 residues. CDR1 and CDR2 from the germline V gene are MNHEY and SVGAGI. V shed 4 bases and J 4 bases; nucleotides not matched to a gene: 7. The CDR3 sequence: CASSSQGTGAYEQYF. The CDR3 DNA follows: TGTGCCAGCAGTTCACAGGGGACAGGGGCTTACGAGCAGTACTTC.

This clone appeared a few times. The chain combines TRBV4-1 with TRBJ1-2; D unresolved. Germline CDR1 reads MGHRA; CDR2 reads YSYEKL. This CDR3 region has 15 residues. V was cut by 2 bases and J by 8 bases, with 18 bases left in between. The DNA for the CDR3 is TGCGCCAGCAGCCAAATCCCGGGAACCTCGGGGGGCTACACCTTC. Translating it yields CASSQIPGTSGGYTF.

The V and J genes are TRBV6-5 and TRBJ1-2; D possibly corresponds to TRBD1 (6 bases). The V end was cut by 6 bases, the J end by 4 bases, with 18 bases between. Germline V gives CDR1 MNHEY, CDR2 SVGAGI. The CDR3 extends over 15 amino acids. CDR3 DNA: TGTGCCAGCAGACGAGGGGGGGAAAGTAGCTATGGCTACACCTTC. Protein sequence: CASRRGGESSYGYTF.

The chain recombines TRBV12-3 or TRBV12-4 with TRBJ1-2; 8 positions match TRBD1. The V segment lost 6 bases and the J segment 6 bases; nucleotides outside the gene matches: 6. This CDR3 is built from 13 residues. The DNA for the CDR3 is TGTGCCAGCAGGAGAGGACAGGGTAATGGCTACACCTTC. It codes for CASRRGQGNGYTF.

CDR3 sequence: CAWSVETGVYEQYF. As DNA, the CDR3 is TGTGCCTGGAGTGTCGAGACAGGGGTTTACGAGCAGTACTTC. The gene calls are TRBV30 and TRBJ2-7; 8 bases fit TRBD1. Germline V gene sequence: CDR1 GTSNPN, CDR2 SVGIG (reference sequence). J lost 4 bases, V lost 0 bases, and 5 bases had no gene match. CDR3 length: 14 residues.

The table lists this clone with a few counts. V is TRBV3-1 (or the pseudogene TRBV3-2) and J is TRBJ2-3; 8 positions agree with TRBD2. The germline gives CDR1 LGHDT, CDR2 YNNKEL (reference sequence). This CDR3 is built from 15 residues. With V trimmed by 4 bases and J by 1 base, 4 bases remained unmatched. The CDR3 here is CASSLQRGRTDTQYF. The CDR3 bases are TGTGCCAGCAGCCTTCAGCGGGGGCGCACAGATACGCAGTATTTT.

This clone occurred a few times. V is TRBV18 and J is TRBJ2-3, with a possible D match to TRBD2 (6 bases). The V end lost 1 base, the J end lost 6 bases, and 14 bases lay between the germline ends. Germline V gene lookup returns CDR1 KGHSH and CDR2 LQKENI. This CDR3 has 15 residues. The CDR3 region is CASSPRAGWSDTQYF. The CDR3 DNA reads as TGTGCCAGCTCACCACGGGCGGGGTGGAGCGATACGCAGTATTTT.

The chain has TRBV7-9 and TRBJ1-1, with D possibly being TRBD1 (6 bases). The CDR3 length is 15 residues. From germline, CDR1 is SEHNR and CDR2 FQNEAQ (reference sequence). Trimming left V 6 bases short and J 0 bases short, with 14 bases between. The CDR3 coding sequence is TGTGCCAGCAGTTCGGACAGCTCCATGAACACTGAAGCTTTCTTT. It codes for CASSSDSSMNTEAFF.

The gene calls are TRBV5-8 and TRBJ2-3, with 10 positions matching TRBD1. V shed 7 bases and J 3 bases; nucleotides not matched to a gene: 5. The CDR3 is made up of 14 amino acids. Per the germline V gene, CDR1 is SGHTS and CDR2 is YDEGEE. Here the CDR3 DNA reads TGTGCCAGCGGACCGGGACAGGGGACAGATACGCAGTATTTT. It codes for CASGPGQGTDTQYF. Complete variable domain (other parts from reference TRBV5-8 and TRBJ2-3): EAGVTQSPTHLIKTRGQQATLRCSPISGHTSVYWYQQALGLGLQFLLWYDEGEERNRGNFPPRFSGRQFPNYSSELNVNALELEDSALYLCASGPGQGTDTQYFGPGTRLTVL.

A remark on this clone: Likely a read error: the CDR3 ends without its conserved phenylalanine or tryptophan. It is unclear where the CDR3 begins or ends on the DNA, so no DNA is shown, and the CDR3 is as TCRdb lists it. The chain joins TRBV12-3 or TRBV12-4 to TRBJ1-1; the table assigns TRBD1, which was not confirmed against the DNA. A total of 13 residues make up the CDR3, ends included. The chain's CDR3 is CASSPELTGAPLL.

This sequence joins TRBV10-1 and TRBJ2-2; 8 bases line up with TRBD2. Germline CDR1 WNHNN, CDR2 SYGVQD (reference sequence). The CDR3 spans 14 residues. Losses at the gene ends were 6 bases for V and 1 base for J; bases not matched to a gene: 1. The CDR3 nucleotides read TGCGCCAGCAGAGCGGGGGTGAACACCGGGGAGCTGTTTTTT. It codes for CASRAGVNTGELFF.

The rearrangement links TRBV6-5 to TRBJ2-3, with D possibly TRBD1 on 5 matching bases. Trimming left V 6 bases short and J 6 bases short, with 10 bases between. CDR1 and CDR2 (germline): MNHEY, SVGAGI. The CDR3 extends over 12 amino acids. For the CDR3, the DNA is TGTGCCAGCAGATCCAGGGTGGATACGCAGTATTTT. The encoded protein is CASRSRVDTQYF.

This clone occurred a few times. For the CDR3, the DNA is TGTGCCAGCTCACCAAGGGAGGGCACCGGGGAGCTGTTTTTT. Protein product: CASSPREGTGELFF. J is TRBJ2-2 and V is TRBV18; 7 nucleotides line up with TRBD2. CDR3 length: 14 residues. Losses at the gene ends were 2 bases for V and 4 bases for J; bases not matched to a gene: 1. The germline V gene encodes CDR1 KGHSH and CDR2 LQKENI. Together with reference TRBV18 and TRBJ2-2, the CDR3 gives the full variable domain: NAGVMQNPRHLVRRRGQEARLRCSPMKGHSHVYWYRQLPEEGLKFMVYLQKENIIDESGMPKERFSAEFPKEGPSILRIQQVVRGDSAAYFCASSPREGTGELFFGEGSRLTVL.

The rearrangement links TRBV3-1 (or the pseudogene TRBV3-2) to TRBJ1-6, with unresolved D. Germline V CDR1 and CDR2: LGHDT, YNNKEL (reference sequence). V was shortened by 3 bases and J by 5 bases, with 14 bases between the two germline ends. CDR3 size: 16 residues. The CDR3 region has the DNA TGTGCCAGCAGCCACGGCATGAATAGCGATAATTCACCCCTCCACTTT. Protein: CASSHGMNSDNSPLHF.

The chain combines TRBV12-3 or TRBV12-4 with TRBJ2-7; 8 nucleotides line up with TRBD1. This CDR3 is built from 13 residues. V trimming: 2 bases; J trimming: 6 bases; junction bases outside the gene matches: 3. DNA for the CDR3: TGTGCCAGCAGTTTATACGACAGGGGCGAGCAGTACGTC. Its protein is CASSLYDRGEQYV.

This chain connects TRBV5-4 to TRBJ2-1; D not resolved. This CDR3 contains 15 residues. The V gene lost 4 bases and the J gene lost 0 bases, with 11 bases spanning the gap. CDR1 and CDR2 from the germline V gene are SGHNT and YYREEE (reference sequence). The CDR3 nucleotides are TGTGCCAGCAGCCCAAACCCTAGCTCCTACAATGAGCAGTTCTTC. It codes for CASSPNPSSYNEQFF. The variable domain in full, completed from reference TRBV5-4 and TRBJ2-1, reads ETGVTQSPTHLIKTRGQQVTLRCSSQSGHNTVSWYQQALGQGPQFIFQYYREEENGRGNFPPRFSGLQFPNYSSELNVNALELDDSALYLCASSPNPSSYNEQFFGPGTRLTVL.

The chain joins TRBV5-1 to TRBJ1-1, with 7 positions matching TRBD1. CDR1 SGHRS and CDR2 YFSETQ come from the germline V gene. The J segment lost 6 bases and the V segment lost 5 bases, leaving 7 bases of the junction unmatched. This CDR3 contains 13 residues. Written as DNA, the CDR3 is TGCGCCAGCAGAACGACAGGGAAGGCTGAAGCTTTCTTT. It codes for CASRTTGKAEAFF.

The rearrangement uses TRBV2 and TRBJ1-5; D gene unclear. There are 16 residues in the CDR3. V was trimmed by 3 bases and J by 4 bases, leaving 16 bases between them. The germline CDR1 and CDR2 sequences are SNHLY and FYNNEI. In DNA, the CDR3 is TGTGCCAGCAGTGACCTCAGTGGCAGCGGTAATCAGCCCCAGCATTTT. It encodes CASSDLSGSGNQPQHF.

This chain's CDR3 is CASRLLAGGPGSGANVLTF. The CDR3 region has the DNA TGCGCCAGCCGCCTTCTAGCGGGGGGTCCGGGCTCTGGGGCCAACGTCCTGACTTTC. The chain combines TRBV5-1 with TRBJ2-6, with 11 bases lining up with TRBD2. V lost 7 bases, J lost 0 bases, and 12 bases stayed unmatched. The CDR3 length is 19 residues. Germline CDR1 reads SGHRS; CDR2 reads YFSETQ.

The chain uses TRBV7-2 and TRBJ1-1; no clear D gene. This CDR3 comprises 14 residues. The V end lost 6 bases, the J end lost 2 bases, and 13 bases lay between the germline ends. Germline assignment: CDR1 SGHTA and CDR2 FQGNSA. Here the CDR3 reads CASRRSPVNTEAFF. The DNA of the CDR3 is TGTGCCAGCAGAAGAAGTCCGGTAAACACTGAAGCTTTCTTT.